This T cell receptor beta chain stems from a study of cytomegalovirus exposure and HLA in healthy donors. The repertoire was sequenced with immunoSEQ multiplex PCR; TCRdb's copy has only in-frame clones and lacks some. The sample lists some 140,000 clones; around 88% were seen once. With respect to this clone: The antigen is undetermined.

Study results and limitations: The study listed approximately 160 cytomegalovirus-associated TCR beta chains.

This receptor was obtained from a man aged 18 to 29 in good health and CMV-seropositive. The specimen was PBMCs.

The CDR3 spells CASSLGPTYEQYF. CDR3 bases: TGTGCCAGCAGTTTAGGGCCCACCTACGAGCAGTACTTC. The chain links TRBV27 to TRBJ2-7, with D unclear. V lost 2 bases and J 2 bases, leaving 7 bases between the germline ends. Germline CDR1 MNHEY, CDR2 SMNVEV (reference sequence). The CDR3 length is 13 residues.